This entry features one T cell receptor beta chain sequence. CDR3 length: 18 amino acids. J gave up 0 bases and V 0 bases, and 9 bases lay outside the gene matches. CDR1 and CDR2 (germline): LGHNA, YSLEER. A sample-barcoded 5' primer and a J-beta primer mix were used in a second PCR of roughly 6 to 12 cycles. TCRdb ran MiXCR on the 5' RACE reads and lists one entry per CDR3 protein. The sample lists fewer than 1,000,000 distinct CDR3 sequences; 40% to 50% were seen once. The sample comes from a study of blood T cells in healthy people across ages. Each sample used at least 6 million PBMCs. Sequenced input: blood. The clonotype originates from a man aged 55 to 70 in good health. The V gene is TRBV4-3, the J gene TRBJ2-7; 9 bases are a match to TRBD2. Here the CDR3 reads CASSQDRGTSWDSYEQYF. CDR3 bases: TGCGCCAGCAGCCAAGATCGGGGGACTAGCTGGGACTCCTACGAGCAGTACTTC.